Each of the 22 T cell receptor beta chains below was sequenced from the same sample in a study of blood T cells in healthy people across ages. Using a J-beta primer mix together with a sample-barcoded 5' primer, a second PCR was run for roughly 6 to 11 cycles. One entry per CDR3 protein, called by TCRdb with MiXCR from the 5' RACE reads. The sample has around 690,000 distinct CDR3 sequences; around three fifths are singletons. The sample comprised blood. Receptors were obtained from a man between 60 and 75 years old in good health.

This chain connects TRBV10-3 to TRBJ2-1; D is unresolved. V dropped 11 bases and J dropped 6 bases, with 14 bases sitting between them. The germline V gene encodes CDR1 ENHRY and CDR2 SYGVKD. The CDR3 totals 12 residues. The CDR3 protein is CAPPTTRNEQFF. Written as DNA, the CDR3 is TGTGCCCCCCCAACGACGCGCAATGAGCAGTTCTTC.

This clonotype was seen more than once but under ten times. The chain carries TRBV3-1 and TRBJ1-5; tentatively, D is TRBD1 (6 bases). The CDR3 spans 14 residues. CDR1 is LGHDT and CDR2 is YNNKEL in the germline V gene (reference sequence). V was pared by 5 bases and J by 7 bases, with 15 bases between. The CDR3 is CASSLTGFGQPQHF. The CDR3 nucleotides read TGTGCCAGCAGCTTAACAGGGTTTGGGCAGCCCCAGCATTTT.

The chain joins TRBV6-5 to TRBJ1-2; a possible D gene is TRBD1 (5 bases). The CDR3 extends over 16 amino acids. Germline V gives CDR1 MNHEY, CDR2 SVGAGI. The V and J ends lost 0 bases and 2 bases respectively, with 13 bases between them. The CDR3 spells CASSYSRARGNYGYTF. In DNA form, the CDR3 reads TGTGCCAGCAGTTACTCGAGGGCGCGGGGCAACTATGGCTACACCTTC.

The gene calls are TRBV28 and TRBJ2-7; the D gene is possibly TRBD2 (7 bases). Germline assignment: CDR1 MDHEN and CDR2 SYDVKM. Trimming pared 4 bases from V and 6 bases from J, leaving 16 bases between. The CDR3 has 14 amino acids. The CDR3 reads CASSSGGPLAEQYF. For the CDR3, the DNA is TGTGCCAGCAGTTCCGGGGGGCCCCTAGCCGAGCAGTACTTC. The variable domain in full, completed from reference TRBV28 and TRBJ2-7, reads DVKVTQSSRYLVKRTGEKVFLECVQDMDHENMFWYRQDPGLGLRLIYFSYDVKMKEKGDIPEGYSVSREKKERFSLILESASTNQTSMYLCASSSGGPLAEQYFGPGTRLTVT.

The V call is TRBV6-5, the J call TRBJ2-1; 7 bases line up with TRBD1. Looked up from germline, CDR1 is MNHEY and CDR2 is SVGAGI. V was pared by 8 bases and J by 5 bases, with 15 bases of the junction left unmatched. The CDR3 totals 16 residues. CDR3 coding DNA: TGTGCCAGCGAAGCTCCGACCGGGACAGATAACAATGAGCAGTTCTTC. Translation gives CASEAPTGTDNNEQFF.

This chain connects TRBV5-1 to TRBJ1-2; D is perhaps TRBD1 (5 bases). The CDR3 loop spans 14 amino acids. The ends were cut back, 4 bases at V and 4 bases at J, with 14 bases in the middle. Germline V gene sequence: CDR1 SGHRS, CDR2 YFSETQ. CDR3 sequence: CASSPGVGGYGYTF. In nucleotides, the CDR3 is TGCGCCAGCAGCCCGGGGGTAGGCGGCTATGGCTACACCTTC.

The chain combines TRBV7-2 with TRBJ1-2; D might be TRBD1 (6 bases). V was pared by 7 bases and J by 3 bases, with 15 bases between. Per germline, CDR1 SGHTA and CDR2 FQGNSA. The CDR3 is 14 residues long. This CDR3 is CASTKGGRYYGYTF. CDR3 sequence (DNA): TGTGCCAGCACCAAGGGGGGGCGATACTATGGCTACACCTTC.

V and J are TRBV25-1 and TRBJ1-2; 10 bases fit TRBD1. The CDR3 extends over 15 amino acids. The V and J ends lost 1 base and 2 bases, in that order; junction bases with no gene match: 1. Germline CDR1 MGHDK, CDR2 SYGVNS. CDR3 bases: TGTGCCAGCAGTGAATCGACAGGGGGCAACTATGGCTACACCTTC. Protein sequence: CASSESTGGNYGYTF.

This chain uses TRBV3-1 with TRBJ2-1; 7 bases match TRBD2. V dropped 4 bases and J dropped 3; count of bases not matched to a gene: 12. The CDR3 spans 17 residues. From germline, CDR1 is LGHDT and CDR2 YNNKEL (reference sequence). The CDR3 reads CASSPPRERGVYNEQFF. Written as DNA, the CDR3 is TGTGCCAGCAGCCCCCCTCGGGAGCGGGGAGTCTACAATGAGCAGTTCTTC.

A note on this clonotype: A much larger clone is a single base away; this may be a read error. The gene calls are TRBV20-1 and TRBJ2-1, with D perhaps given as TRBD1 or TRBD2 (5 bases each). The CDR3 has 13 amino acids. Germline CDR1 and CDR2: DFQATT and SNEGSKA (reference sequence). Trimming removed 5 bases at V and 13 bases at J, with 21 bases between. This CDR3 is CSAGGGAAETQFF. CDR3 nucleotides: TGCAGTGCTGGGGGTGGAGCCGCGGAGACCCAGTTCTTC.

The chain uses TRBV20-1 and TRBJ1-2; TRBD1 might be the D (6 bases). The CDR3 loop spans 15 amino acids. From germline, CDR1 is DFQATT and CDR2 SNEGSKA (reference sequence). V gave up 3 bases and J gave up 2 bases, with 16 bases separating them. As DNA, the CDR3 is TGCAGTGCTAGCCTGTTACGGGGGCTAAACTATGGCTACACCTTC. Translating gives CSASLLRGLNYGYTF.

This clonotype has more than one count but fewer than ten. The rearrangement joins TRBV3-1 to TRBJ1-2; 9 bases fit TRBD1. The length of the CDR3 is 13 residues. Germline CDR1 and CDR2: LGHDT and YNNKEL (reference sequence). V lost 5 bases, J lost 5 bases, and 3 bases stayed unmatched. Here the CDR3 reads CASSKGQGYGYTF. CDR3 nucleotides: TGTGCCAGCAGCAAAGGACAGGGGTATGGCTACACCTTC.

This clonotype has only a few counts. V gene TRBV28 combines with J gene TRBJ2-7; 11 bases map to TRBD1. Looked up from germline, CDR1 is MDHEN and CDR2 is SYDVKM. There are 15 residues in the CDR3. The V and J ends lost 6 bases and 5 bases, in that order; junction bases with no gene match: 9. Here the CDR3 reads CASSSQGQGVHEQYF. The CDR3 nucleotides are TGTGCCAGCAGCTCCCAGGGACAGGGGGTCCACGAGCAGTACTTC.

This clonotype appeared a few times. The rearrangement links TRBV9 to TRBJ1-6; no reliable D call. The CDR3 sequence is 14 residues long. Trimming shortened V by 5 bases and J by 2 bases, and 8 bases separated the two germline ends. Germline values: CDR1 SGDLS, CDR2 YYNGEE. Here the CDR3 DNA reads TGTGCCAGCAGTCCCGGGACCTATAATTCACCCCTCCACTTT. Protein: CASSPGTYNSPLHF.

The rearrangement joins TRBV7-9 to TRBJ2-3, with 9 bases aligning to TRBD2. The CDR3 length is 16 residues. The J segment lost 0 bases and the V segment lost 1 base, leaving 2 bases of the junction unmatched. Germline V CDR1 and CDR2: SEHNR, FQNEAQ (reference sequence). The CDR3 DNA reads TGTGCCAGCAGCTTAGAACTAGCGGGTAGCACAGATACGCAGTATTTT. It translates to CASSLELAGSTDTQYF.

The DNA for the CDR3 is TGCAGTGCTTACAACAGGGGTTCGGGCACCGGGGAGCTGTTTTTT. This gives the protein CSAYNRGSGTGELFF. This sequence joins TRBV20-1 and TRBJ2-2; 7 nucleotides line up with TRBD1. This CDR3 is built from 15 residues. With V trimmed by 5 bases and J by 4 bases, 10 bases remained unmatched. Per the germline V gene, CDR1 is DFQATT and CDR2 is SNEGSKA (reference sequence).

The CDR3 DNA reads as TGTGCCAGCAGCCGGGCGATTACCTGGCAGTACTTC. This codes for CASSRAITWQYF. The chain couples TRBV7-9 to TRBJ2-5; no firm D call. Deletions cut 5 bases from V and 11 bases from J, with 15 bases between. This CDR3 is built from 12 residues. Per germline, CDR1 SEHNR and CDR2 FQNEAQ (reference sequence).

V and J are TRBV7-9 and TRBJ2-1, with D possibly TRBD2 on 6 matching bases. There are 16 residues in the CDR3. Germline CDR1 SEHNR, CDR2 FQNEAQ (reference sequence). Trimming stripped 0 bases from V and 6 bases from J, with 15 bases between. The CDR3 spells CASSLAGASEANEQFF. The CDR3 coding sequence is TGTGCCAGCAGCTTAGCCGGGGCTAGCGAGGCCAATGAGCAGTTCTTC.

In nucleotides, the CDR3 is TGTGCCAGCAGCCAAGTAGGGACTCCAACTAATGAGCAGTTCTTC. Its protein product is CASSQVGTPTNEQFF. The V call is TRBV3-1, the J call TRBJ2-1; perhaps TRBD2 as D (6 bases). CDR1 and CDR2 (germline): LGHDT, YNNKEL (reference sequence). V was shortened by 1 base and J by 7 bases, with 14 bases between the two germline ends. The CDR3 covers 15 residues.

This clonotype was seen only a few times. The chain carries TRBV2 and TRBJ2-4, with 12 positions matching TRBD2. The closer fit of TRBJ2-7 to the DNA end suggests the J call may be wrong. Looked up from germline, CDR1 is SNHLY and CDR2 is FYNNEI. This CDR3 has 15 amino acids. Written as DNA, the CDR3 is TGTGCCAGCATGCGGACTAGCGGGGATTCCTACGAGCAGTACTTC. Its protein is CASMRTSGDSYEQYF.

V usage is TRBV11-2 and J usage is TRBJ2-5, with 8 bases that match TRBD2. V dropped 6 bases and J dropped 5; count of bases not matched to a gene: 5. The CDR3 length is 13 residues. Germline V gene sequence: CDR1 SGHAT, CDR2 FQNNGV. CDR3 loop: CASRLGGEETQYF. The CDR3 DNA reads as TGTGCCAGCAGGCTCGGGGGGGAGGAGACCCAGTACTTC.

Concerning this clonotype: Germline is not matched at one junction end, which may reflect a read error. This rearrangement joins TRBV4-2 to TRBJ2-1; perhaps TRBD2 as D (6 bases). Germline V lookup: CDR1 LGHNA, CDR2 YNFKEQ. The CDR3 spans 16 residues. CDR3 DNA: TGTGCCAGCAGCCAAGATGAGGCGGGGACCTACAACGAGCAGTTCTTC. Residues: CASSQDEAGTYNEQFF.